This T cell receptor beta chain originates from a study of T cell repertoires in cytomegalovirus infection. V shed 1 base and J shed 0 bases, with 15 bases lying between them. The CDR3 runs 17 residues. CDR1 is KGHDR, CDR2 SFDVKD, per germline. About this clonotype: As yet, its antigen is unknown.

General study findings and limits: Pooled public TCR beta family frequency picked out CMV carriers with the relevant HLA. It was HLA-C-restricted CMV-specific TCR beta clonotypes that dominated the response ex vivo.

One entry per CDR3 protein, called by TCRdb with MiXCR from the reads. The data contain about 920,000 distinct CDR3 sequences, 31% of them seen just once; the ten biggest clones take up around 15%. The chain carries TRBV24-1 and TRBJ2-7, with a possible D match to TRBD2 (5 bases). The origin of this receptor is a human donor in good health (CMV status not recorded). Some clones in this sample may be carry-over from other donors' samples. The sequencing used cultured CD8+ T cells from PBMCs, collected from culture after CMV antigen stimulation. CDR3 loop: CATSDLARLSSSYEQYF. The CDR3 nucleotides are TGTGCCACCAGTGATTTAGCCCGACTAAGCAGCTCCTACGAGCAGTACTTC.